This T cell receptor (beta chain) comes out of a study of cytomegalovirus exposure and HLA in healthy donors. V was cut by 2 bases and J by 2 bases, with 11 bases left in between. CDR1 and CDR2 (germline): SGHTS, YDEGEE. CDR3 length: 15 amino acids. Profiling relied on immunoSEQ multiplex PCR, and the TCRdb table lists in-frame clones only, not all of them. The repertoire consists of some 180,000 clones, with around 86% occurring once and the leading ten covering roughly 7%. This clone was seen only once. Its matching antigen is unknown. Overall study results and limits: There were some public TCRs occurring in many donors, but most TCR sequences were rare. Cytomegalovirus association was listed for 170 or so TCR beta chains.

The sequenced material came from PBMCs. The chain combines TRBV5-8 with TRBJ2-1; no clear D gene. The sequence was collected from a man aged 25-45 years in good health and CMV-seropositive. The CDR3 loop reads CASSFRERAYNEQFF. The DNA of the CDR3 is TGTGCCAGCAGCTTTCGAGAGCGAGCCTACAATGAGCAGTTCTTC.